The 13 T cell receptor beta chains reported below all come from one sample, sequenced in a study of regulatory T cells in long-lasting Graves disease. Investigators prepared the TCR beta libraries by applying iRepertoire HTBI primers and Arm-PCR of CDR3 regions. TCRdb re-called the multiplex PCR reads through MiXCR, storing one row per CDR3 protein. The sample has fewer than 550,000 distinct CDR3 sequences, about 22% seen once. Time point in this sample: persistent/refractory GD, antithyroid drugs over 5 years with positive TRAb. From RNA extracted from PBMCs, the TCR library was made. The sequencing used peripheral blood mononuclear cells (PBMCs), collected when the disease was refractory, from a patient treated with antithyroid drugs. All receptors derive from a female donor with Graves disease.

This clonotype was picked up many times. The V gene is TRBV12-3 or TRBV12-4, the J gene TRBJ1-6; no firm D call. Trimming shortened V by 6 bases and J by 8 bases, and 8 bases separated the two germline ends. The CDR3 is made up of 12 amino acids. The CDR3 sequence: CASSPVDSPLHF. The CDR3 nucleotides read TGTGCCAGCAGCCCCGTGGATTCACCCCTCCACTTT.

Remarks on this clonotype: This may stem from a read error, because a much larger clone lies one nucleotide away. The chain links TRBV12-3 or TRBV12-4 to TRBJ1-1; D gene uncertain. CDR3 size: 12 residues. The CDR3 protein is CASSLFGIEALF. CDR3 bases: TGTGCCAGCAGTTTATTTGGTATTGAAGCTCTCTTT.

This clonotype has a count of ten or more. V and J are TRBV7-2 and TRBJ2-5; 10 nucleotides line up with TRBD1. With 5 bases clipped from V and 5 bases from J, the junction kept 11 bases outside the gene matches. The CDR3 extends over 16 amino acids. CDR1 and CDR2 (germline): SGHTA, FQGNSA. CDR3 DNA: TGTGCCAGCAGCCCCGGGACAGGGGTCCTGCGGGAGACCCAGTACTTC. This encodes CASSPGTGVLRETQYF.

This clonotype was picked up many times. This chain joins TRBV24-1 and TRBJ1-5; weak D call: TRBD1 (6 bases). Looked up from germline, CDR1 is KGHDR and CDR2 is SFDVKD. V was cut by 2 bases and J by 0 bases, with 10 bases left in between. This CDR3 has 16 residues. The CDR3 spells CATSDSTGFSNQPQHF. CDR3 DNA sequence: TGTGCCACCAGTGATTCGACAGGCTTTAGCAATCAGCCCCAGCATTTT.

V gene TRBV7-8 combines with J gene TRBJ2-7, with a weak D call TRBD1 (5 bases). The V end lost 3 bases, the J end lost 2 bases, and 11 bases lay between the germline ends. The length of the CDR3 is 14 residues. CDR1 and CDR2 (germline): SGHVS, FQNEAQ. The DNA of the CDR3 is TGTGCCAGCAGCTTTAGGGGCCGACCCTACGAGCAGTACTTC. It is translated as CASSFRGRPYEQYF. Filled out from reference TRBV7-8 and TRBJ2-7, the complete variable domain reads GAGVSQSPRYKVAKRGQDVALRCDPISGHVSLFWYQQALGQGPEFLTYFQNEAQLDKSGLPSDRFFAERPEGSVSTLKIQRTQQEDSAVYLCASSFRGRPYEQYFGPGTRLTVT.

In its sample, this clonotype was seen many times. This rearrangement joins TRBV28 to TRBJ2-7, with 8 bases that match TRBD2. J was trimmed by 2 bases and V by 3 bases; bases with no gene match: 6. This CDR3 has 15 residues. The V gene's germline CDR1 is MDHEN and CDR2 SYDVKM. The CDR3 DNA follows: TGTGCCAGCAGTTTTGGCGGGAGGACCGCCTACGAGCAGTACTTC. Its translation: CASSFGGRTAYEQYF.

V usage is TRBV30 and J usage is TRBJ1-2; unclear D gene. The CDR3 contains 15 residues. CDR1 and CDR2 from the germline V gene are GTSNPN and SVGIG (reference sequence). V was pared by 2 bases and J by 8 bases, with 21 bases between. The CDR3 DNA reads TGTGCCTGGAGTCTCCGGCCTCAACTCTCCCCAGGCTACACCTTC. This translates into CAWSLRPQLSPGYTF.

Comments on this clonotype: Germline is not matched at one junction end, which may reflect a read error. The V call is TRBV4-3, the J call TRBJ1-2; D might be TRBD1 (5 bases). The CDR3 runs to 16 residues. Germline lookup yields CDR1 LGHNA and CDR2 YSLEER. The CDR3 coding sequence is TGCGCCGGCAGCCAAGAACGAGTATCTACAGGCCATGGCTACACCTTC. It codes for CAGSQERVSTGHGYTF.

Note on this clonotype: A clone one base away is much larger, so this may be a read error. The rearrangement joins TRBV20-1 to TRBJ2-1; 7 bases are a match to TRBD2. The DNA end favors TRBJ2-5, so the J call may be wrong. Germline values: CDR1 DFQATT, CDR2 SNEGSKA (reference sequence). The CDR3 is made up of 14 amino acids. CDR3 loop: CSAVPAGYQETQYF. In DNA form, the CDR3 reads TGCAGTGCTGTACCAGCGGGATATCAAGAGACCCAGTACTTC.

The chain carries TRBV9 and TRBJ2-7, with D possibly called TRBD1 or TRBD2 (5 bases each). V dropped 0 bases and J dropped 7 bases, with 14 bases sitting between them. The length of the CDR3 is 14 residues. Germline CDR1 and CDR2: SGDLS and YYNGEE. This chain's CDR3 is CASSVGGTEVEQYF. The CDR3 bases are TGTGCCAGCAGCGTAGGGGGGACCGAAGTTGAGCAGTACTTC.

In this sample, this clonotype turned up a few times. At one of its ends the junction is not consistent with the germline gene, which may arise from a read error. V is TRBV11-2 and J is TRBJ1-1; TRBD1 might be the D (5 bases). The CDR3 loop spans 12 amino acids. CDR1 and CDR2 from the germline V gene are SGHAT and FQNNGV. The CDR3 spells CASSLDGSNGAF. CDR3 in DNA: TGTGCCAGCAGCTTAGACGGGTCCAATGGGGCCTTT.

CDR3 region: CAISELTAEGNEQYF. The DNA for the CDR3 is TGTGCCATCAGTGAGTTGACCGCGGAGGGTAACGAGCAGTACTTC. V is TRBV10-3 and J is TRBJ2-7; D is perhaps TRBD2 (6 bases). CDR1 ENHRY and CDR2 SYGVKD come from the germline V gene. V lost 1 base to trimming and J lost 5 bases, with 15 bases between them. The CDR3 extends over 15 amino acids.

This clonotype has a count of ten or more. The rearrangement links TRBV3-1 to TRBJ1-2; D is uncertain. The V gene's germline CDR1 is LGHDT and CDR2 YNNKEL (reference sequence). The CDR3 is made up of 14 amino acids. Deletions cut 0 bases from V and 2 bases from J, with 7 bases between. The CDR3: CASSQEFSNYGYTF. The CDR3 region has the DNA TGTGCCAGCAGCCAAGAGTTCTCGAACTATGGCTACACCTTC.